Below are 6 T cell receptor beta chains sequenced from a single sample in a study of blood T cells in healthy people across ages. The second PCR ran roughly 6 to 11 cycles with a sample-barcoded 5' primer and J-beta primers. TCRdb itself ran the 5' RACE reads through MiXCR, one entry per CDR3 protein. The data contain 750,000 to 950,000 distinct CDR3 sequences, around a quarter of them singletons. The sample was also linked to a second study, of T cells of mothers and their children.

Sequenced material: blood. The receptor source for this set is a boy aged 5-17 years in good health.

This clonotype has more than one count but fewer than ten. J is TRBJ1-1 and V is TRBV12-3 or TRBV12-4; D uncertain. CDR3 length equals 13 residues. V gave up 0 bases and J gave up 8 bases, with 10 bases separating them. The CDR3 DNA reads as TGTGCCAGCAGTTTAGCGCCGGAACGAGAAGCTTTCTTT. Translating it yields CASSLAPEREAFF.

The V gene is TRBV6-1, the J gene TRBJ2-7; D may be TRBD1 (6 bases). V gave up 5 bases and J gave up 0 bases, with 14 bases separating them. The CDR3 spans 15 residues. CDR1 is MNHNS, CDR2 SASEGT, per germline. The DNA of the CDR3 is TGTGCCAGCAGTCCGACAGGACTCTACTCCTACGAGCAGTACTTC. This translates into CASSPTGLYSYEQYF.

This clonotype has a count of ten or more. This CDR3 is CASSLVQGNGYTF. In DNA form, the CDR3 reads TGCGCCAGCAGCTTGGTACAGGGTAATGGCTACACCTTC. V and J are TRBV5-1 and TRBJ1-2; a possible D gene is TRBD1 (6 bases). The V end was cut by 0 bases, the J end by 6 bases, with 9 bases between. CDR1 is SGHRS and CDR2 is YFSETQ in the germline V gene. The CDR3 has 13 amino acids. Combining the CDR3 with reference TRBV5-1 and TRBJ1-2 gives the whole variable domain KAGVTQTPRYLIKTRGQQVTLSCSPISGHRSVSWYQQTPGQGLQFLFEYFSETQRNKGNFPGRFSGRQFSNSRSEMNVSTLELGDSALYLCASSLVQGNGYTFGSGTRLTVV.

There are a few counts of this clonotype. The chain has TRBV5-1 and TRBJ2-1; 8 bases are shared with TRBD2. Germline V gives CDR1 SGHRS, CDR2 YFSETQ. The CDR3 runs 14 residues. The J segment lost 4 bases and the V segment lost 4 bases, leaving 4 bases of the junction unmatched. In DNA, the CDR3 is TGCGCCAGCAGCGTCAGCGGGGGATACAATGAGCAGTTCTTC. It is translated as CASSVSGGYNEQFF. Drawing the rest from reference TRBV5-1 and TRBJ2-1, the complete variable domain is KAGVTQTPRYLIKTRGQQVTLSCSPISGHRSVSWYQQTPGQGLQFLFEYFSETQRNKGNFPGRFSGRQFSNSRSEMNVSTLELGDSALYLCASSVSGGYNEQFFGPGTRLTVL.

This clonotype was found a few times. The chain has TRBV10-3 and TRBJ2-3; no clear D gene. The V end was cut by 6 bases, the J end by 6 bases, with 16 bases between. Germline values: CDR1 ENHRY, CDR2 SYGVKD. CDR3 length: 14 amino acids. CDR3 sequence reads: CAIRDGPRGDTQYF. The CDR3 bases are TGTGCCATCAGGGACGGACCGAGAGGTGATACGCAGTATTTT.

The rearrangement joins TRBV6-1 to TRBJ2-1, with D possibly being TRBD1 (5 bases). CDR3 length equals 15 residues. Germline V gene sequence: CDR1 MNHNS, CDR2 SASEGT. Between the trimmed V and J ends, which lost 9 bases and 3 bases, there was a span of 18 bases. As DNA, the CDR3 is TGTGCCAGTCACGGAGACAGCTTTTTCTACAATGAGCAGTTCTTC. As protein: CASHGDSFFYNEQFF.